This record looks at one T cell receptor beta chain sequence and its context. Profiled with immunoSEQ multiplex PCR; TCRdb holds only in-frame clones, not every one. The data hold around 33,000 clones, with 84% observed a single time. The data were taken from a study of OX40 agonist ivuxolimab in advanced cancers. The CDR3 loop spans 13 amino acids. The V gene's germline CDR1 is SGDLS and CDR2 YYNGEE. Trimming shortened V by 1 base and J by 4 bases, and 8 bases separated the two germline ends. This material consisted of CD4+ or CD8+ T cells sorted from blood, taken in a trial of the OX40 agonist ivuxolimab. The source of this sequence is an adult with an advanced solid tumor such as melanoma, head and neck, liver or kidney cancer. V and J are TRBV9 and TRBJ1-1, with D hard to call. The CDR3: CASSVQAVTEAFF. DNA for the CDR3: TGTGCCAGCAGCGTACAAGCGGTCACTGAAGCTTTCTTT.